Listed here are 4 T cell receptor beta chains from one sample, sequenced in a study of cytomegalovirus exposure and HLA in healthy donors. The PCR was carried out with 60 Vbeta primers and 13 Jbeta primers. Profiling relied on immunoSEQ multiplex PCR, and the TCRdb table lists in-frame clones only, not all of them. The sample consists of about 130,000 clones, 65% to 80% of them appearing once. Source material: PBMCs. The receptors come from a human donor in good health.

In this sample, this clone turned up a few times. The rearrangement uses TRBV5-4 and TRBJ2-1; 7 nucleotides line up with TRBD2. J was trimmed by 6 bases and V by 4 bases; bases with no gene match: 4. CDR3 length equals 13 residues. Germline loops: CDR1 SGHNT, CDR2 YYREEE (reference sequence). Written as DNA, the CDR3 is TGTGCCAGCAGCCCGACTAGCTCCAATGAGCAGTTCTTC. It is translated as CASSPTSSNEQFF.

The J gene is TRBJ1-1, the V gene TRBV28, with a possible D match to TRBD1 (5 bases). The CDR3 length is 13 residues. V lost 9 bases and J 1 base, leaving 12 bases between the germline ends. Germline CDR1 MDHEN, CDR2 SYDVKM. The CDR3 loop reads CASRRGENTEAFF. The CDR3 nucleotides read TGTGCCAGTAGGAGGGGAGAGAACACTGAAGCTTTCTTT.

The V and J genes are TRBV18 and TRBJ2-1; 8 bases align to TRBD2. The length of the CDR3 is 15 residues. Per the germline V gene, CDR1 is KGHSH and CDR2 is LQKENI. Losses at the gene ends were 4 bases for V and 3 bases for J; bases not matched to a gene: 5. The CDR3 loop is CASSRSGSVYNEQFF. The CDR3 DNA reads as TGTGCCAGCTCACGGAGCGGGAGCGTCTACAATGAGCAGTTCTTC.

This clone was observed a handful of times. This chain joins TRBV20-1 and TRBJ1-1; D is unclear. Germline V gives CDR1 DFQATT, CDR2 SNEGSKA (reference sequence). V dropped 6 bases and J dropped 4 bases, with 9 bases sitting between them. The CDR3 is made up of 11 amino acids. In DNA form, the CDR3 reads TGCAGTGCCAAGATAGTCACTGAAGCTTTCTTT. This encodes CSAKIVTEAFF.